Listed below are T cell receptor beta chains from one sample, sequenced in a study of shared clonotypes between healthy human individuals. Libraries were prepared by immunoSEQ multiplex PCR; TCRdb keeps only in-frame clonotypes and omits some of them. The sample records just under 350,000 clones, more than 60% being singletons. Sequencing was carried out using memory CD4+ T cells sorted from blood. These TCRs come from a man younger than 45 in good health. The CDR3 runs from the conserved cysteine through the conserved F or W. D genes are given only for firm matches. The listing skips clone size in some rows; elsewhere it reads once, few, many or a size class.

NA,TRBJ1-1,NA,TRBV30,TGTGCCTGGAAGGTCGGGATACTCATGAACACTGAAGCTTTCTTT,CAWKVGILMNTEAFF
NA,TRBJ2-3,NA,TRBV4-3,TGCGCCAGCAGCCAAGAACGAGGGTGGGGAGGAGATACGCAGTATTTT,CASSQERGWGGDTQYF
NA,TRBJ1-5,NA,TRBV2,TGTGCCAGCAGTAGACAGTCTAGCAATCAGCCCCAGCATTTT,CASSRQSSNQPQHF
NA,TRBJ2-7,NA,TRBV28,TGTGTCACGACGAGAGGGCCCTACGAGCAGTACTTC,CVTTRGPYEQYF
NA,TRBJ2-5,once,TRBV5-1,TGCGCCAGCAGCGCTGGACAGAGCGGGACCCAGTACTTC,CASSAGQSGTQYF
TRBD1,TRBJ2-6,NA,TRBV15,TGTGCCACCAGCAGGGGGGACAGTTTCCCCTCTGGGGCCAACGTCCTGACTTTC,CATSRGDSFPSGANVLTF
NA,TRBJ1-1,NA,TRBV11-2,TGTGCCAGCAGCTTAGTCCTTCGGAAGAACACTGAAGCTTTCTTT,CASSLVLRKNTEAFF
NA,TRBJ2-1,NA,TRBV18,TGTGCCAGCTCACCACGGGCTGAGCAGTTCTTC,CASSPRAEQFF
NA,TRBJ1-1,once,TRBV19,TGTGCCAGTAGATTCAACTCTGGAGCTTTCTTT,CASRFNSGAFF
NA,TRBJ1-1,NA,TRBV28,TGTGCCAGCAGTTTGTTGGGTACTGCTTTCTTT,CASSLLGTAFF
NA,TRBJ2-7,NA,TRBV9,TGTGCCAGCAGCGCCTACGAAGGGGAGAAGTACTTC,CASSAYEGEKYF
TRBD1,TRBJ1-1,NA,TRBV19,TGTGCCAGTATTACAGGGGACCCTGAAGCTTTCTTT,CASITGDPEAFF
NA,TRBJ2-3,NA,TRBV19,TGTGCCAGTAGAACCGGGAGTGGAGATACGCAGTATTTT,CASRTGSGDTQYF
NA,TRBJ2-6,NA,TRBV7-2,TGTGCCAGCAGCTTAGCGCTTAGAAGGGGGGCCAACGTCCTGACTTTC,CASSLALRRGANVLTF
NA,TRBJ2-5,NA,TRBV7-2,TGTGCCAGCAGCGCGTACCAAGAGACCCAGTACTTC,CASSAYQETQYF
NA,TRBJ1-1,NA,TRBV19,TGTGCCAGTAGTAAAGAGGGGATGGGGCTGAACACTGAAGCTTTCTTT,CASSKEGMGLNTEAFF
NA,TRBJ1-5,NA,TRBV4-1,TGCGCCAGCAGCCAAGGACGATGGACAGTCGGTTTGCATTTT,CASSQGRWTVGLHF
TRBD2,TRBJ2-6,NA,TRBV7-3,TGTGCCAGCAGCTTAGGGTTAGCGGGAATTTCTGGGGCCAACGTCCTGACTTTC,CASSLGLAGISGANVLTF
NA,TRBJ2-2,many,TRBV2,TGTGCCAGCAACGCGGGAAACACCGGGGAGCTGTTTTTT,CASNAGNTGELFF
NA,TRBJ1-2,many,TRBV6-5,TGTGCCAGCAGTTCCACCTCCTGGGGGCTCGGCTATGGCTACACCTTC,CASSSTSWGLGYGYTF
NA,TRBJ1-5,NA,TRBV7-2,TGTGCCAGCAGCTTAGATTATAGGGGGGACCAGCCCCAGCATTTT,CASSLDYRGDQPQHF
NA,TRBJ2-2,NA,TRBV2,TGTGCCAGCAGTGGGCCAGGAAACTTGGGGAGCCCCCTGAGGACCGGGGAGCTGTTTTTT,CASSGPGNLGSPLRTGELFF
TRBD1,TRBJ1-2,few,TRBV19,TGTGCCAGCCATAGAAGGGGACAGGGAAACTATGGCTACACCTTC,CASHRRGQGNYGYTF
TRBD2,TRBJ2-7,NA,TRBV2,TGTGCCAGCAGTTCTAGCGGGAGTGTATCCGAGCAGTACTTC,CASSSSGSVSEQYF
NA,TRBJ2-3,NA,TRBV4-3,TGCGCCAGCAAGCAGGGGACGGCTGGTACAGATACGCAGTATTTT,CASKQGTAGTDTQYF
NA,TRBJ2-3,NA,TRBV5-1,TGCGCCAGCAGCATCCCCACAGATACGCAGTATTTT,CASSIPTDTQYF
NA,TRBJ1-1,NA,TRBV19,TGTGCCAGTAGTATAGGACGAGGCAGGAGACTCAACACTGAAGCTTTCTTT,CASSIGRGRRLNTEAFF
NA,TRBJ1-2,NA,TRBV25-1,TGTGCCAGCAGTGAAACCCTGGACAGTCTGAGGGGCTACACCTTC,CASSETLDSLRGYTF
TRBD2,TRBJ2-7,NA,TRBV28,TGTGCCAGCAGGCTGGGACTAGCTACCTACGAGCAGTACTTC,CASRLGLATYEQYF
TRBD1,TRBJ2-7,many,TRBV27,TGTGCCAGCAGTTTTTGGACAGGCTATCCCTACGAGCAGTACTTC,CASSFWTGYPYEQYF
NA,TRBJ2-7,NA,TRBV5-1,TGCGCCAGCAGCTTGGCCACATCAGTCTCCTACGAGCAGTACTTC,CASSLATSVSYEQYF
NA,TRBJ1-1,NA,TRBV7-9,TGTGCCAGCAGCGCTGGGGTTGTGATGAACACTGAAGCTTTCTTT,CASSAGVVMNTEAFF
TRBD2,TRBJ2-3,NA,TRBV5-1,TGCGCCAGCAGGAAGACTAGCGGGAGCCGAGATACGCAGTATTTT,CASRKTSGSRDTQYF
NA,TRBJ1-4,NA,TRBV7-9,TGTGCCAGCAGCTTATATACCGGGACGAAGGTTTTT,CASSLYTGTKVF
TRBD1,TRBJ1-2,NA,TRBV7-3,TGTGCCAGCAGCTTTTCGGGACAGGTATATGGCTACACCTTC,CASSFSGQVYGYTF
NA,TRBJ2-2,few,TRBV7-8,TGTGCCAGCAGCTGGCTGCCTAGTCAAGGCGGGGAGCTGTTTTTT,CASSWLPSQGGELFF
NA,TRBJ1-2,NA,TRBV5-8,TGTGCCAGCAGCTGGGGGAGCGCTAACTATGGCTACACCTTC,CASSWGSANYGYTF
TRBD1,TRBJ2-1,NA,TRBV7-6,TGTGCCAGCAGCATTGGACAGGGGGCCAGCAATGAGCAGTTCTTC,CASSIGQGASNEQFF
NA,TRBJ1-4,NA,TRBV5-1,TGCGCCAGCAGCTTGTCACCGGGAAATGAAAAACTGTTTTTT,CASSLSPGNEKLFF
TRBD1,TRBJ1-2,NA,TRBV2,TGTGCCAGCAGAGGGACAGCTAGCGTCTATGGCTACACCTTC,CASRGTASVYGYTF
NA,TRBJ2-5,once,TRBV5-4,TGTGCCAGCAGCCTTCTATCGGGAGTGGGGGAGACCCAGTACTTC,CASSLLSGVGETQYF
NA,TRBJ2-1,NA,TRBV7-8,TGTGCCAGCAGCCACCGAACGGGGGCACCCAACAATGAGCAGTTCTTC,CASSHRTGAPNNEQFF
NA,TRBJ2-3,NA,TRBV30,TGTGCCTGGACCCCCCCAATAAACACAGATACGCAGTATTTT,CAWTPPINTDTQYF
NA,TRBJ1-2,few,TRBV7-8,TGTGCCAGCAGCTTAGAATCCCTTACAGGCTACACCTTC,CASSLESLTGYTF
NA,TRBJ2-1,few,TRBV19,TGTGCCAGTAGGACCGTTACTAAACTTGACAATGAGCAGTTCTTC,CASRTVTKLDNEQFF
NA,TRBJ1-5,NA,TRBV14,TGTGCCAGCAGCCAAGGTCTCAATCAGCCCCAGCATTTT,CASSQGLNQPQHF
NA,TRBJ2-7,NA,TRBV18,TGTGCCAGCTCACCGGGGGGCAGGGAAGGCGAGCAGTACTTC,CASSPGGREGEQYF
TRBD1,TRBJ1-1,many,TRBV5-1,TGCGCCAGCAGCGTCCTACAGGGGGCAAGAGCTTTCTTT,CASSVLQGARAFF
NA,TRBJ1-4,NA,TRBV29-1,TGCAGCGTTGAAGAGCGGGGCGGTGGAGAAAAACTGTTTTTT,CSVEERGGGEKLFF
TRBD2,TRBJ2-7,NA,TRBV2,TGTGCCAGCAGTAGCGGGAGGCTCTCCTACGAGCAGTACTTC,CASSSGRLSYEQYF